Each of the 2 T cell receptor beta chains below was sequenced from the same sample in a study of T cell responses to AZD1222 COVID-19 vaccine. TCRdb's copy holds only in-frame clones and misses some; the assay was immunoSEQ multiplex PCR. Of some 120,000 clones listed, approximately 85% are singletons. Sequenced material: peripheral blood, taken on day 0 of AZD1222 vaccination. The receptors originated from an adult in good health.

The chain combines TRBV29-1 with TRBJ1-6, with 10 bases aligning to TRBD1. V shed 2 bases, J shed 7 bases, and the junction held 11 bases outside the gene matches. Germline V CDR1 and CDR2: SQVTM, ANQGSEA. The CDR3 runs to 17 residues. CDR3 loop: CSVECRCRDRGNSPLHF. As DNA, the CDR3 is TGCAGCGTTGAATGCCGATGTCGGGACAGGGGAAATTCACCCCTCCACTTT.

The chain is built from TRBV20-1 and TRBJ2-5; D ambiguous. The V end lost 3 bases, the J end lost 0 bases, and 8 bases lay between the germline ends. Germline assignment: CDR1 DFQATT and CDR2 SNEGSKA (reference sequence). This CDR3 is 13 amino acids long. The CDR3 nucleotides are TGCAGTGCTAGTCCAACAGACCAAGAGACCCAGTACTTC. This gives the protein CSASPTDQETQYF.